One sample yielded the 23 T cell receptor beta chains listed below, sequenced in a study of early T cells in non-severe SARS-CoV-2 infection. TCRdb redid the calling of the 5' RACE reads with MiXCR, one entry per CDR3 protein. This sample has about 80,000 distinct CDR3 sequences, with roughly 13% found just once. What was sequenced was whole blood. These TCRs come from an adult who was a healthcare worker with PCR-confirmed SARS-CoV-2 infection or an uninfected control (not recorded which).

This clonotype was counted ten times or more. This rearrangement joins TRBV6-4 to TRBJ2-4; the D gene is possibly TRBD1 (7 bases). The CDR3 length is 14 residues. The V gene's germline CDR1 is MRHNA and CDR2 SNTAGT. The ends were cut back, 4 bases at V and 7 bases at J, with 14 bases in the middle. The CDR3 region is CASSASEGANIQYF. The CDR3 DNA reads TGTGCCAGCAGTGCCTCGGAGGGGGCGAACATTCAGTACTTC.

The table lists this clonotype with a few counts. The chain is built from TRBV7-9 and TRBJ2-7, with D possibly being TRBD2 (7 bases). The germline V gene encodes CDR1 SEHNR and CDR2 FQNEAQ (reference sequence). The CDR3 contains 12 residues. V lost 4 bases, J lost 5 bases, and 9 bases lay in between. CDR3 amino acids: CASSSGGDEQYF. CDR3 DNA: TGTGCCAGCAGCTCGGGGGGCGACGAGCAGTACTTC.

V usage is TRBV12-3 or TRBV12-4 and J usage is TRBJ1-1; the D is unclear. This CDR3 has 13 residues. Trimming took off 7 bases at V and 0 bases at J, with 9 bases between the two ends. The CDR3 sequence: CASTNSLNTEAFF. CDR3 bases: TGTGCCAGCACCAATAGCTTGAACACTGAAGCTTTCTTT.

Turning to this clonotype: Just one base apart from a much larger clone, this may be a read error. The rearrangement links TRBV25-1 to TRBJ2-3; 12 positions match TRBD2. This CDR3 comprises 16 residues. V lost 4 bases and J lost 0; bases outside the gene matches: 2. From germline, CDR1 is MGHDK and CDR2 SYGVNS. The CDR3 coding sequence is TGTGCCAGCAGTGGGACTAGCGGGGCTAGCACAGATACGCAGTATTTT. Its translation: CASSGTSGASTDTQYF.

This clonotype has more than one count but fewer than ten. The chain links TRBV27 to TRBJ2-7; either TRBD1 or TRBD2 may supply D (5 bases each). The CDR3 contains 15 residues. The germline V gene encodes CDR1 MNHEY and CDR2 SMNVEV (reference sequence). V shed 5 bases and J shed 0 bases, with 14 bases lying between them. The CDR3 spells CASSLRDPRSYEQYF. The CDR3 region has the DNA TGTGCCAGCAGTCTCCGGGACCCCCGCTCCTACGAGCAGTACTTC.

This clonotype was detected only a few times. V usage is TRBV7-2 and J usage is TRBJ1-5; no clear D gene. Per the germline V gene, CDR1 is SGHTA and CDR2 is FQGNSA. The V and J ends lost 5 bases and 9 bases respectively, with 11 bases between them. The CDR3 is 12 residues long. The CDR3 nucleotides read TGTGCCAGCAGCCCACCAAAGGGGCCCCAGCATTTT. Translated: CASSPPKGPQHF.

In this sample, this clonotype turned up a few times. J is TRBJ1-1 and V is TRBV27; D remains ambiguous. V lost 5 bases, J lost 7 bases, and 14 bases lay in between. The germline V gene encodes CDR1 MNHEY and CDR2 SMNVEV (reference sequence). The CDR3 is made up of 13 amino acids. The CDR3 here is CASSSRADFEAFF. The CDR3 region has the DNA TGTGCCAGCAGTAGTAGGGCGGACTTTGAAGCTTTCTTT.

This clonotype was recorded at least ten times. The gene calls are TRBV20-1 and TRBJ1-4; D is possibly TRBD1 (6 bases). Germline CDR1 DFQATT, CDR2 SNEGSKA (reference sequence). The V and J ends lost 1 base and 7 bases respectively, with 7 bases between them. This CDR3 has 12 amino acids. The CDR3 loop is CSARARGEKLFF. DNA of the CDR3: TGCAGTGCTAGAGCCAGGGGTGAAAAACTGTTTTTT.

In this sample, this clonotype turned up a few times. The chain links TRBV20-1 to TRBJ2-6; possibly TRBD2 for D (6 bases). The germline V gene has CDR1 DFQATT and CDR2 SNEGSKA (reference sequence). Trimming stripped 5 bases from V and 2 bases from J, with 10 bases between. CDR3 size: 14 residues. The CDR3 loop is CSALSGPGANVLTF. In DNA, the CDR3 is TGCAGTGCTCTGAGCGGGCCTGGGGCCAACGTCCTGACTTTC.

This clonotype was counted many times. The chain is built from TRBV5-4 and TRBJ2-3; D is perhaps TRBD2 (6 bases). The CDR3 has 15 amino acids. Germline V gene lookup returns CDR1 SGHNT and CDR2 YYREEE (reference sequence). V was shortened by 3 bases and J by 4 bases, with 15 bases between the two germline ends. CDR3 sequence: CASSSAGSTSDTQYF. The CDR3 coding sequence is TGTGCCAGCAGCTCGGCGGGAAGCACATCAGATACGCAGTATTTT.

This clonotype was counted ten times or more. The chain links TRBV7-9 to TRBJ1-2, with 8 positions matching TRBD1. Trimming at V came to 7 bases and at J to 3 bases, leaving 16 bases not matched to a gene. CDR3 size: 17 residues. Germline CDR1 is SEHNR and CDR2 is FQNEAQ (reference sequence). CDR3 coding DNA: TGTGCCAGCATAGAGGGAGCAGGGGGCGCCGAGGACTATGGCTACACCTTC. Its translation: CASIEGAGGAEDYGYTF. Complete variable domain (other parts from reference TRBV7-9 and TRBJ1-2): DTGVSQNPRHKITKRGQNVTFRCDPISEHNRLYWYRQTLGQGPEFLTYFQNEAQLEKSRLLSDRFSAERPKGSFSTLEIQRTEQGDSAMYLCASIEGAGGAEDYGYTFGSGTRLTVV.

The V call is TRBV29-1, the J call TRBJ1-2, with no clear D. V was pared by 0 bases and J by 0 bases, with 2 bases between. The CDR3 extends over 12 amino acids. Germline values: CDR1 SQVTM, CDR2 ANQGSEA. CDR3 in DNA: TGCAGCGTTGAAGATTCTAACTATGGCTACACCTTC. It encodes CSVEDSNYGYTF.

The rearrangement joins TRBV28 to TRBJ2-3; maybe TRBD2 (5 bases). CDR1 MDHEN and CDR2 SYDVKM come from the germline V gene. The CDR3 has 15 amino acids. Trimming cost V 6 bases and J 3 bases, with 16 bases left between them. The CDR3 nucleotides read TGTGCCAGCAGGGCACTACCAGGCGGGACAGATACGCAGTATTTT. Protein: CASRALPGGTDTQYF.

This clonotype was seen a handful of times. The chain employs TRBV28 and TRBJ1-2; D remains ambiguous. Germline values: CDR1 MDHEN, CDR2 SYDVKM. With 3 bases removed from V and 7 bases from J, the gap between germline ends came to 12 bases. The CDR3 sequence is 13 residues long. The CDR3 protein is CASSFLQGSGYTF. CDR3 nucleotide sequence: TGTGCCAGCAGTTTTCTCCAAGGCTCTGGCTACACCTTC.

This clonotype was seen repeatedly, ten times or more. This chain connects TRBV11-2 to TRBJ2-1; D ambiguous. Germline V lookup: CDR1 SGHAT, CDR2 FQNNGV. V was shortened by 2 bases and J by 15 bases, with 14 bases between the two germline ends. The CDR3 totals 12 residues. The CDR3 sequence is CASSLRWQLRFF. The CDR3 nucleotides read TGTGCCAGCAGCTTAAGGTGGCAGCTCCGGTTCTTC.

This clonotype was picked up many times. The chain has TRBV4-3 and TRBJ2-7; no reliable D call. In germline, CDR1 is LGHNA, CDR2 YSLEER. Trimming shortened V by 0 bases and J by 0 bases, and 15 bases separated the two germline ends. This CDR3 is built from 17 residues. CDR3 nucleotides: TGCGCCAGCAGCCAAGATTTAAGGCGGACCAGCTCCTACGAGCAGTACTTC. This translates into CASSQDLRRTSSYEQYF.

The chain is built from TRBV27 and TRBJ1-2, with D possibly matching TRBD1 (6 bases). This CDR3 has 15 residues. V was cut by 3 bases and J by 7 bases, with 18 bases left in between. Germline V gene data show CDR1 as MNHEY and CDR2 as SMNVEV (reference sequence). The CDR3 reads CASSLDRPIFSGYTF. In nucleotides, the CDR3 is TGTGCCAGCAGTTTGGACAGACCCATCTTCTCTGGCTACACCTTC.

CDR3 sequence: CASSQNALSTSGRATDTQYF. In DNA, the CDR3 is TGTGCCAGCAGCCAAAATGCCCTCTCGACTAGCGGGAGGGCCACAGATACGCAGTATTTT. The chain carries TRBV5-6 and TRBJ2-3; 14 bases align to TRBD2. Looked up from germline, CDR1 is SGHDT and CDR2 is YYEEEE. J was trimmed by 2 bases and V by 4 bases; bases with no gene match: 15. The CDR3 is made up of 20 amino acids.

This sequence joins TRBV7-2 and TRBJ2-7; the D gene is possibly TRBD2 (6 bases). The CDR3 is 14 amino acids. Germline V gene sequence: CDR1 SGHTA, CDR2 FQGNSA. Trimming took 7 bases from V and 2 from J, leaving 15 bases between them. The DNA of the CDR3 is TGTGCCAGCAAGACTTACGGGGAGGCCTACGAGCAGTACTTC. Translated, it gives CASKTYGEAYEQYF. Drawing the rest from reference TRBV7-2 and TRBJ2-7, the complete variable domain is GAGVSQSPSNKVTEKGKDVELRCDPISGHTALYWYRQSLGQGLEFLIYFQGNSAPDKSGLPSDRFSAERTGGSVSTLTIQRTQQEDSAVYLCASKTYGEAYEQYFGPGTRLTVT.

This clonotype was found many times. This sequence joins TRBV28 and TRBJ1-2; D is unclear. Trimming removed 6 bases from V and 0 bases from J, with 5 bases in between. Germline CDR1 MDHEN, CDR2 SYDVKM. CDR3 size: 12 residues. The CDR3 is CASSRSNYGYTF. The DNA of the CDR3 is TGTGCCAGCAGCCGGTCTAACTATGGCTACACCTTC.

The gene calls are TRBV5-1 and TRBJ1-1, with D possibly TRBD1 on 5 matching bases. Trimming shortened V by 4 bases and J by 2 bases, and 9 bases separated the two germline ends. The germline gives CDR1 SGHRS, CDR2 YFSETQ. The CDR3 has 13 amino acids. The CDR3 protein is CASSQDINTEAFF. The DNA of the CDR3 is TGCGCCAGCAGCCAGGACATTAACACTGAAGCTTTCTTT.

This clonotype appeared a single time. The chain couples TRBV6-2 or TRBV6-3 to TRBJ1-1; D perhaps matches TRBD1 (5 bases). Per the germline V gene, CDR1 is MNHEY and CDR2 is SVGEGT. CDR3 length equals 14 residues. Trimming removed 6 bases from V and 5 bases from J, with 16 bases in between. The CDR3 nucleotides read TGTGCCAGCAGCCCGTGGTGGGGGAGTACTGAAGCTTTCTTT. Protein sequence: CASSPWWGSTEAFF.

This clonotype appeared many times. CDR3 in DNA: TGTGCCAGCAGAATGGACAGGGGGCGCGTCGAGACCCAGTACTTC. Translated: CASRMDRGRVETQYF. This sequence joins TRBV5-4 and TRBJ2-5; 11 bases agree with TRBD1. This CDR3 spans 15 amino acids. The germline gives CDR1 SGHNT, CDR2 YYREEE (reference sequence). Trimming took 5 bases from V and 5 from J; bases not matched to a gene: 8.